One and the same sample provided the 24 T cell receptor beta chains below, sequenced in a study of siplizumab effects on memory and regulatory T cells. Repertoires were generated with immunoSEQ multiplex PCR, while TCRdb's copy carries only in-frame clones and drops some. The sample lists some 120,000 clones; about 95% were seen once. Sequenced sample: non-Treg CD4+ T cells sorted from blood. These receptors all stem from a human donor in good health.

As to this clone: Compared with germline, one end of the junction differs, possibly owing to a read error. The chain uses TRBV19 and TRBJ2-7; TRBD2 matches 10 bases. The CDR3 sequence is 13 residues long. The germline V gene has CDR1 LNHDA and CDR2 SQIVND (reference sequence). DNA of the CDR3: TGTGCCAGTAGTACTATACATCCGGGACTAGCGAGCTTC. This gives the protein CASSTIHPGLASF.

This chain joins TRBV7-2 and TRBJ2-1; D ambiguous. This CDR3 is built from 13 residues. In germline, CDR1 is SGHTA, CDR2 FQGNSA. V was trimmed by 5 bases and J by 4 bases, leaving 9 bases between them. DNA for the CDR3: TGTGCCAGCAGCCTATTTGATTACAATGAGCAGTTCTTC. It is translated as CASSLFDYNEQFF.

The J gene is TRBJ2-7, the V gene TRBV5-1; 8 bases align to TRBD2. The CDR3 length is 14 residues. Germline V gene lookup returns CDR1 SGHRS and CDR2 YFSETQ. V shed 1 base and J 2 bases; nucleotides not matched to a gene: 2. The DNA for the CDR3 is TGCGCCAGCAGCTTGAGGACTAGCCCCTACGAGCAGTACTTC. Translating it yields CASSLRTSPYEQYF.

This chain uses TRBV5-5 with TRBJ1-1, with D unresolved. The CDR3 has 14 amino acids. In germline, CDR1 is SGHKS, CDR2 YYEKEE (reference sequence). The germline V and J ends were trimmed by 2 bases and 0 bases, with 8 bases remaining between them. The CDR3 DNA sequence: TGTGCCAGCAGCTTCGGACCCATGAACACTGAAGCTTTCTTT. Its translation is CASSFGPMNTEAFF.

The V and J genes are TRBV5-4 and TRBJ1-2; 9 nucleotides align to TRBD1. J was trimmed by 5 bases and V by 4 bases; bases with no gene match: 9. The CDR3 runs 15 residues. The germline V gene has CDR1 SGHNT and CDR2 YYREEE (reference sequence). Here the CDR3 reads CASSGGTGSGYGYTF. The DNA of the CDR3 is TGTGCCAGCAGCGGCGGGACAGGGTCGGGATATGGCTACACCTTC.

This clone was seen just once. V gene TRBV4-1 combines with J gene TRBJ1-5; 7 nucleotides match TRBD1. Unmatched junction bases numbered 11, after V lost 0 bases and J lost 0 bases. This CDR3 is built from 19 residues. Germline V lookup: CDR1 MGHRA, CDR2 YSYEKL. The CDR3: CASSQDPTGTGGSNQPQHF. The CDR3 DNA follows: TGCGCCAGCAGCCAAGATCCGACAGGGACGGGTGGTAGCAATCAGCCCCAGCATTTT.

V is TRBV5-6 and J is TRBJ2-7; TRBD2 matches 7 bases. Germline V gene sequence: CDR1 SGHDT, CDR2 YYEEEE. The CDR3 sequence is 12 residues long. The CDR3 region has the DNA TGTGCGAGCGGGGTTAGTTCCTACGAGCAGTACTTC. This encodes CASGVSSYEQYF.

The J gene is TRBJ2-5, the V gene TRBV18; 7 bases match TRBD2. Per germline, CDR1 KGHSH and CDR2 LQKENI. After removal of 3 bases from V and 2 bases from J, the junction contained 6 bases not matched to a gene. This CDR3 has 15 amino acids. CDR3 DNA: TGTGCCAGCTCACCCCTCGGGAGGAGTCAAGAGACCCAGTACTTC. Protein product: CASSPLGRSQETQYF.

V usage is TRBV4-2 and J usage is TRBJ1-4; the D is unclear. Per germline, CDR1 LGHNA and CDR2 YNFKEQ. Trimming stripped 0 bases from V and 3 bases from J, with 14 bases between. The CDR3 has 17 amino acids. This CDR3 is CASSQDTSSLSNEKLFF. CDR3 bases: TGTGCCAGCAGCCAAGATACGTCCAGTTTATCTAATGAAAAACTGTTTTTT.

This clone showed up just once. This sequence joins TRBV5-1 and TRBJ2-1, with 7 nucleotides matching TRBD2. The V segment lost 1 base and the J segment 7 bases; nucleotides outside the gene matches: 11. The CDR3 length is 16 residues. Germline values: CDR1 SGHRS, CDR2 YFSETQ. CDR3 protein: CASSLPSGSLWNEQFF. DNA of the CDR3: TGCGCCAGCAGCTTGCCTAGCGGTAGTTTATGGAATGAGCAGTTCTTC.

In nucleotides, the CDR3 is TGTGCCAGCTCCCCCACCCAGGAGAACTATGGCTACACCTTC. The encoded protein is CASSPTQENYGYTF. The V gene is TRBV18, the J gene TRBJ1-2, with D unclear. The CDR3 consists of 14 residues. From germline, CDR1 is KGHSH and CDR2 LQKENI. Deletions cut 6 bases from V and 2 bases from J, with 13 bases between.

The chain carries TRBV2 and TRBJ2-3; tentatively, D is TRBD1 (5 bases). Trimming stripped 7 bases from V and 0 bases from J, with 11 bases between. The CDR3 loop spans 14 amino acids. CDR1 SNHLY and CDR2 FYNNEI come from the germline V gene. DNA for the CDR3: TGTGCCAGCAACTTTGACAGCAGCACAGATACGCAGTATTTT. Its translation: CASNFDSSTDTQYF.

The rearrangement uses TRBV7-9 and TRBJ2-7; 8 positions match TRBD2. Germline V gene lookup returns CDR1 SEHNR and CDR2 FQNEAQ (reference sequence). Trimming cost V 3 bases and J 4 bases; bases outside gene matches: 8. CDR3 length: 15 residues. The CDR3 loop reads CASSFLKAGEYEQYF. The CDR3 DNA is TGTGCCAGCAGCTTCCTAAAAGCGGGAGAGTACGAGCAGTACTTC.

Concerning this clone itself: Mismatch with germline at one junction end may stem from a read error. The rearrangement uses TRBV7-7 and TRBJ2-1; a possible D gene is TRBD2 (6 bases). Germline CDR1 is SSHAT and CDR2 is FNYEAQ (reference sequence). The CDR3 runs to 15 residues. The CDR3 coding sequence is TGTGCTAGCAGCTTAGACGGGAGTTCCTACAATGAGCAGTTCTTC. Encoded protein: CASSLDGSSYNEQFF. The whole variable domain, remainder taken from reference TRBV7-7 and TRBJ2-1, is GAGVSQSPRYKVTKRGQDVTLRCDPISSHATLYWYQQALGQGPEFLTYFNYEAQPDKSGLPSDRFSAERPEGSISTLTIQRTEQRDSAMYRCASSLDGSSYNEQFFGPGTRLTVL.

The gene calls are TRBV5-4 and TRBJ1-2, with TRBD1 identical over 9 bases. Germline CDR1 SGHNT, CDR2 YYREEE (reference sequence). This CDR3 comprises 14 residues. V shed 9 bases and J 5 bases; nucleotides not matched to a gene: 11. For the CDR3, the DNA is TGTGCCACCAGTACCGGGACAGGGATTTATGGCTACACCTTC. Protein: CATSTGTGIYGYTF. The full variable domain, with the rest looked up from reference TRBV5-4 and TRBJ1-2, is ETGVTQSPTHLIKTRGQQVTLRCSSQSGHNTVSWYQQALGQGPQFIFQYYREEENGRGNFPPRFSGLQFPNYSSELNVNALELDDSALYLCATSTGTGIYGYTFGSGTRLTVV.

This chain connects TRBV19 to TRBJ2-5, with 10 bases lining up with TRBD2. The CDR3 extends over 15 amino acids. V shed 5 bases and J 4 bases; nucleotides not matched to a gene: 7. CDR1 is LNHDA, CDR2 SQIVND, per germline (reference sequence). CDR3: CASSVGAGGRETQYF. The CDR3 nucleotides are TGTGCCAGTAGTGTGGGAGCGGGAGGGCGAGAGACCCAGTACTTC.

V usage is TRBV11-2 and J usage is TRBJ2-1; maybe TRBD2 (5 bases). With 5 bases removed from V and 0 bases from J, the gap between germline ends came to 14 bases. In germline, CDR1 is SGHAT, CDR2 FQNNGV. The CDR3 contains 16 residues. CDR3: CASSRRLGVSYNEQFF. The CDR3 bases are TGTGCCAGCAGCCGCCGACTGGGAGTCTCCTACAATGAGCAGTTCTTC. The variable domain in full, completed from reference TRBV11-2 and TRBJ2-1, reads EAGVAQSPRYKIIEKRQSVAFWCNPISGHATLYWYQQILGQGPKLLIQFQNNGVVDDSQLPKDRFSAERLKGVDSTLKIQPAKLEDSAVYLCASSRRLGVSYNEQFFGPGTRLTVL.

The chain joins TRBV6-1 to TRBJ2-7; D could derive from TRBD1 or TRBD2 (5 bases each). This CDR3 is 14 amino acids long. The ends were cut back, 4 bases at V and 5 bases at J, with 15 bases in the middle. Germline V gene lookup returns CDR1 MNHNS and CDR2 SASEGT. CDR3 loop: CASSGGSGPHEQYF. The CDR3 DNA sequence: TGTGCCAGCAGTGGGGGGTCAGGGCCCCACGAGCAGTACTTC.

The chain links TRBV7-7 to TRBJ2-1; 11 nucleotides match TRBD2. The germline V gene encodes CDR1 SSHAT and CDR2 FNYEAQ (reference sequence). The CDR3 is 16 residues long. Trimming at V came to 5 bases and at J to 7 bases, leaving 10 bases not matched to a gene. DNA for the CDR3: TGTGCCAGCAGCCTAGGGGCTAGCGGGGGGTGGAATGAGCAGTTCTTC. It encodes CASSLGASGGWNEQFF.

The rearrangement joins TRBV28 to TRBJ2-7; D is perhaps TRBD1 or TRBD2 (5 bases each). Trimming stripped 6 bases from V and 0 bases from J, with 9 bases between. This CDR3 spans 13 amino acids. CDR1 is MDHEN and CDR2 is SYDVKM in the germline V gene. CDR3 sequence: CASRQGVSYEQYF. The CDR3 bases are TGTGCCAGCAGGCAGGGAGTCTCCTACGAGCAGTACTTC.

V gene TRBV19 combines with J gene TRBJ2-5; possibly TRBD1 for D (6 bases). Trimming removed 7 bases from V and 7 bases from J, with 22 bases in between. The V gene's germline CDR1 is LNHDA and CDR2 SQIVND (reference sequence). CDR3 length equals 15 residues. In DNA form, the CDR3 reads TGTGCCAGTATGGAGGTGTCAGGGGCCTTGGGGACCCAGTACTTC. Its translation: CASMEVSGALGTQYF.

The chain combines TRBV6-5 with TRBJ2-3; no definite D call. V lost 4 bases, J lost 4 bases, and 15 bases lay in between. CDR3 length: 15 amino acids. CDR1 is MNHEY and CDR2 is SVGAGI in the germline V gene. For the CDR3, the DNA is TGTGCCAGCAGTTTGACGGAGACACCCTCAGATACGCAGTATTTT. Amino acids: CASSLTETPSDTQYF.

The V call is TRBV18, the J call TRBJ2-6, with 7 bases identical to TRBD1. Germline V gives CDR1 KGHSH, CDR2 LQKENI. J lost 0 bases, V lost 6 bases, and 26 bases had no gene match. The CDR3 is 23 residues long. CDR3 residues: CASSRSDREFGYGDNSGANVLTF. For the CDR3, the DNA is TGTGCCAGCTCGCGTTCCGACAGGGAGTTCGGTTATGGGGATAACTCTGGGGCCAACGTCCTGACTTTC.

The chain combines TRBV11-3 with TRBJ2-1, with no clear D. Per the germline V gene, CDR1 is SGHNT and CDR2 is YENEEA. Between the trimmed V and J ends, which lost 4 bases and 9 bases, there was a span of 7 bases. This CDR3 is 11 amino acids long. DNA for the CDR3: TGTGCCAGCAGCTCATTTCGTGAGCAGTTCTTC. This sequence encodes CASSSFREQFF.